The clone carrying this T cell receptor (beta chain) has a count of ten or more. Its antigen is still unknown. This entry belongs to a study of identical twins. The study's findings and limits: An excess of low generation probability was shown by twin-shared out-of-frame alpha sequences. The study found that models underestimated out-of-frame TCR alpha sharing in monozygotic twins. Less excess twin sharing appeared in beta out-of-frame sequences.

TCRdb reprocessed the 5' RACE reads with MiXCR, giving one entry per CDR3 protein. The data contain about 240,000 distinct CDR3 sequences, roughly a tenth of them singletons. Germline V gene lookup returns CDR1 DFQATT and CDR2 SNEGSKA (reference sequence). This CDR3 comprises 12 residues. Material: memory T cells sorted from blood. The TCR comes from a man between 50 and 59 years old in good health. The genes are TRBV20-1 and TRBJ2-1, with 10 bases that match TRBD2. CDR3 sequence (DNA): TGCAGCAGCGGGAGGGCCGTCTATGAGCAGTTCTTC. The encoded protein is CSSGRAVYEQFF.